This TCR beta chain was documented in a study of blood T cell repertoires in COVID-19. Overall study: Acute and convalescent COVID-19 specimens originated in the United States, Italy and Spain. Nucleic acid was either cDNA or gDNA, and it came from T cells, B-cell-depleted T cells, or PBMCs.

Germline V gene lookup returns CDR1 SGHAT and CDR2 FQNNGV. The germline V and J ends were trimmed by 1 base and 7 bases, with 8 bases remaining between them. CDR3 length: 13 amino acids. Per the authors' pipeline: Reference gene primer amplification yielded estimated nucleated cell counts. Clones were sequenced by immunoSEQ multiplex PCR, and TCRdb holds only the in-frame ones, with some missing. The V and J calls and the clone size are those of that table, but D and trimming were determined from the DNA. The sample records 40,000 to 45,000 clones, around 90% being singletons. This receptor was identified in a man aged 50-59 years with active COVID-19. The gene calls are TRBV11-2 and TRBJ1-3; maybe TRBD1 (5 bases). The sequenced sample was peripheral blood. The CDR3 spells CASSLAGENTIYF. CDR3 DNA: TGTGCCAGCAGCTTAGCGGGGGAGAACACCATATATTTT.